This T cell receptor (beta chain) comes out of a study of shared clonotypes between healthy human individuals (TCRdb year 2020). Turning to the overall study: The cohort comprised two women and a few men aged 18 to 49 years. For each donor, CD4 naive and CD4 memory were each given three plates, CD8 naive was given two plates, and CD8 memory was given one plate. The study deeply sequenced blood TCR repertoires of five healthy adults to estimate repertoire size and the extent of clonotype sharing between individuals. To increase sequencing depth and limit assay-specific biases, different laboratories used diverse techniques to prepare libraries and sequence TCR repertoires. Each donor's leukapheresis produced roughly between roughly 0.94 and 9.5 billion PBMCs.

TCR CDR3 regions were amplified from genomic DNA by multiplex PCR using the deep immunoSEQ assay. Genomic DNA extracted from each cell subset was distributed evenly over all wells of several immunoSEQ 96-well plates, and each plate served as one replicate. For sorted subsets, 200 to 250 ng of genomic DNA, equivalent to about 30,000 T cell genomes, went into each replicate PCR. Purified libraries were quantified with a Qubit 3.0 fluorometer, sized on a Bioanalyzer 2100, and re-quantified with the KAPA Library Quantification kit. Each immunoSEQ 96-well plate was sequenced on its own single-read 150-cycle Illumina NextSeq 550 flow cell. Concerning the study's data processing: The immunoSEQ output contained only junctional sequences without quality scores, so filtering could not match that applied to full-length reads. Sequences were annotated with PyIR, a Python wrapper for IgBLAST v1.9, using IMGT germline references to assign V/J genes and CDR3. Any read was removed if the V/J assignment was weak (E-value above 1e-6), the CDR3 was missing, or the read contained stop codons, out-of-frame junctions, or ambiguous translated residues. V3J clonotypes were defined as sequences sharing an identical inferred V gene, J gene, and CDR3 amino acid sequence. To compute the percentage overlap between repertoires, the number of shared unique clonotypes was divided by the size of the smaller repertoire. Repertoire richness was assessed with RTK rarefaction, the Chao1 estimator, and Recon v2.1 estimates of unobserved clonotypes. For all TCRbeta clonotypes obtained by the gDNA method from a handful of donors, generation probabilities were computed with OLGA. TCRdb mirrors the immuneACCESS table, restricted to in-frame sequences. Some clones are absent from its copies; in checked studies, under half trace to an unresolved V gene, and the reason for the others is unknown. Clonal size and the V and J genes are those of that table, whereas D and trimming came from the DNA. The table for this sample lists some 2,000,000 clones; 85% to 95% of them were counted only once. Clones ranked in the top ten supply 0.13% of the sample.

As regards this clone: What antigen it recognizes has not been identified. Base qualities are missing; no much larger clone stands one base away.

General study outcomes and caveats: Pairwise subsampling indicated that sequencing depth was expected to affect the degree of clonotype sharing among donors. Higher generation probabilities were observed for clonotypes shared by all four sorted-subset donors than for non-shared clonotypes. Sampling was restricted to blood, and TCR repertoires in tissue are likely to differ from TCR repertoires in blood. Rarefaction of sorted-subset datasets indicated incomplete sequencing despite the large sequencing depth. The genetic and exposure-history diversity represented was limited by the small number of donors. Sharing across a few donors was observed for 4.5% to 6.5% of naive CD4, over 3% of naive CD8, about 2.3% of memory CD4, and less than 0.45% of memory CD8 clonotypes. Estimated clonotype richness was generally larger for naive than for memory subsets.

CDR1 SQVTM and CDR2 ANQGSEA were looked up in the germline V gene. The junction shows trimming of 4 bases on V and 2 bases on J, plus 15 bases between the germline ends. The CDR3 starts with the cysteine, ends with the phenylalanine, and has 15 residues. The only DNA kept is the CDR3, 45 bases in frame from the first base. Healthy HIV-negative adults with no recently reported acute infections or vaccinations were included as donors. Only Caucasian adults living in Nashville, Tennessee, USA were represented among the donors. Magnetic negative selection was used to enrich CD4+ T cells, after which naive cells were positively selected on CD45RA and the negative fraction became the memory subset. Blood was obtained by leukapheresis, after which PBMCs were separated by Ficoll-Histopaque density gradient centrifugation and cryopreserved in liquid nitrogen vapor phase. Analytical flow cytometry was used to check the purity and quantity of each magnetically sorted T cell population. Genomic DNA was isolated from every sorted fraction and measured by UV absorbance on a Nanodrop 2000c.

The TCR sequence derives from a young man in good health. The sequenced sample was naive CD4+ T cells sorted from blood. The cell subset or site label on this specimen signifies: CD45RA+ positively selected. The chain is made from TRBV29-1 and TRBJ1-3, with TRBD1 tentatively as D gene (6 bases match). The bases are TGCAGCGTTGCTTTTTCGGGGACACCTGGAAACACCATATATTTT. Translation gives CSVAFSGTPGNTIYF.